Listed below are T cell receptor beta chains from one sample, sequenced in a study of cytomegalovirus exposure and HLA in healthy donors. Repertoires were generated with immunoSEQ multiplex PCR, while TCRdb's copy carries only in-frame clones and drops some. The data contain about 150,000 clones, 55% to 75% of them singletons. Sequencing used PBMCs. These TCRs come from a woman aged 55-70 years in good health and CMV-seropositive. CDR3s include the opening cysteine and the closing phenylalanine or tryptophan. D genes are given only for firm matches. Part of the rows lack a size; the others show once, few, many or a class for expanded clones.

>-|TRBJ1-2|TRBV19|-|14
TGTGCCAGTAACCACCCGGGGATGGGCTATGGCTACACCTTC
CASNHPGMGYGYTF
>-|TRBJ2-7|TRBV9|-|11
TGTGCCAGCAGCGCAGGCGGGGAGCAGTACTTC
CASSAGGEQYF
>-|TRBJ1-1|TRBV7-2|-|13
TGTGCCAGCAGTCTATCCGGGTACACTGAAGCTTTCTTT
CASSLSGYTEAFF
>-|TRBJ1-6|TRBV5-4|-|13
TGTGCCAGCAGCTTGAAAGGAGTTTCACCCCTCCACTTT
CASSLKGVSPLHF
>TRBD1|TRBJ2-2|TRBV11-1|-|15
TGTGCCAGCAGCAAGACAGGGACCAACACCGGGGAGCTGTTTTTT
CASSKTGTNTGELFF
>TRBD1|TRBJ2-2|TRBV5-1|few|15
TGCGCCAGCAGGACCGGGACAGGGAGAACCGGGGAGCTGTTTTTT
CASRTGTGRTGELFF
>-|TRBJ2-7|TRBV6-5|-|15
TGTGCCAGCAGTTACTCGGAGGGGGCTTCCTACGAGCAGTACTTC
CASSYSEGASYEQYF
>TRBD2|TRBJ2-7|TRBV7-3|few|15
TGTGCCAGCAGCTTAACGGGACTAGCGGGAGGCGAGCAGTACTTC
CASSLTGLAGGEQYF
>-|TRBJ2-3|TRBV29-1|-|13
TGCAGCGTTGAAAGGTCGTCAGGCGATATGCAGTATTTT
CSVERSSGDMQYF
>TRBD2|TRBJ2-3|TRBV5-4|-|15
TGTGCCAGCAGCCCTAGCGGGAGTAGCACAGATACGCAGTATTTT
CASSPSGSSTDTQYF
>-|TRBJ2-7|TRBV30|-|15
TGTGCCTGGAGTGTAAGGAGGCCCTCCTCCTACGAGCAGTACTTC
CAWSVRRPSSYEQYF